This TCR beta chain comes out of a study of blood T cells in healthy people across ages. Findings and caveats of the study: Long-lived and aged donors differed, with more naive CD4+ cells and higher diversity in the long-lived.

A J-beta primer mix and a sample-barcoded 5' primer were used in a second PCR of about 6 to 12 cycles. One entry per CDR3 protein, called by TCRdb with MiXCR from the 5' RACE reads. The sample holds more than 650,000 distinct CDR3 sequences, approximately 24% seen once. Each donor had about 10 milliliters of peripheral blood drawn. Turning to this clonotype: No antigen is known for it.

This CDR3 region has 13 residues. V was clipped by 5 bases and J by 6 bases, with 12 bases between them. Germline CDR1 LNHDA, CDR2 SQIVND (reference sequence). These data were likewise used in another study, on T cells of mothers and their children. From that paper: cDNA was made from all extracted RNA, around 1.5 ug per 15 ul. Among related mother-child pairs, overlap was slightly higher than in unrelated pairs, though not significantly.

The receptor was isolated from a boy aged 10-17 years in good health. This chain uses TRBV19 with TRBJ2-3; D is ambiguous. Sequenced material: blood. CDR3 nucleotide sequence: TGTGCCAGTAGTGGCTCAAATCGGGATACGCAGTATTTT. Encoded protein: CASSGSNRDTQYF.